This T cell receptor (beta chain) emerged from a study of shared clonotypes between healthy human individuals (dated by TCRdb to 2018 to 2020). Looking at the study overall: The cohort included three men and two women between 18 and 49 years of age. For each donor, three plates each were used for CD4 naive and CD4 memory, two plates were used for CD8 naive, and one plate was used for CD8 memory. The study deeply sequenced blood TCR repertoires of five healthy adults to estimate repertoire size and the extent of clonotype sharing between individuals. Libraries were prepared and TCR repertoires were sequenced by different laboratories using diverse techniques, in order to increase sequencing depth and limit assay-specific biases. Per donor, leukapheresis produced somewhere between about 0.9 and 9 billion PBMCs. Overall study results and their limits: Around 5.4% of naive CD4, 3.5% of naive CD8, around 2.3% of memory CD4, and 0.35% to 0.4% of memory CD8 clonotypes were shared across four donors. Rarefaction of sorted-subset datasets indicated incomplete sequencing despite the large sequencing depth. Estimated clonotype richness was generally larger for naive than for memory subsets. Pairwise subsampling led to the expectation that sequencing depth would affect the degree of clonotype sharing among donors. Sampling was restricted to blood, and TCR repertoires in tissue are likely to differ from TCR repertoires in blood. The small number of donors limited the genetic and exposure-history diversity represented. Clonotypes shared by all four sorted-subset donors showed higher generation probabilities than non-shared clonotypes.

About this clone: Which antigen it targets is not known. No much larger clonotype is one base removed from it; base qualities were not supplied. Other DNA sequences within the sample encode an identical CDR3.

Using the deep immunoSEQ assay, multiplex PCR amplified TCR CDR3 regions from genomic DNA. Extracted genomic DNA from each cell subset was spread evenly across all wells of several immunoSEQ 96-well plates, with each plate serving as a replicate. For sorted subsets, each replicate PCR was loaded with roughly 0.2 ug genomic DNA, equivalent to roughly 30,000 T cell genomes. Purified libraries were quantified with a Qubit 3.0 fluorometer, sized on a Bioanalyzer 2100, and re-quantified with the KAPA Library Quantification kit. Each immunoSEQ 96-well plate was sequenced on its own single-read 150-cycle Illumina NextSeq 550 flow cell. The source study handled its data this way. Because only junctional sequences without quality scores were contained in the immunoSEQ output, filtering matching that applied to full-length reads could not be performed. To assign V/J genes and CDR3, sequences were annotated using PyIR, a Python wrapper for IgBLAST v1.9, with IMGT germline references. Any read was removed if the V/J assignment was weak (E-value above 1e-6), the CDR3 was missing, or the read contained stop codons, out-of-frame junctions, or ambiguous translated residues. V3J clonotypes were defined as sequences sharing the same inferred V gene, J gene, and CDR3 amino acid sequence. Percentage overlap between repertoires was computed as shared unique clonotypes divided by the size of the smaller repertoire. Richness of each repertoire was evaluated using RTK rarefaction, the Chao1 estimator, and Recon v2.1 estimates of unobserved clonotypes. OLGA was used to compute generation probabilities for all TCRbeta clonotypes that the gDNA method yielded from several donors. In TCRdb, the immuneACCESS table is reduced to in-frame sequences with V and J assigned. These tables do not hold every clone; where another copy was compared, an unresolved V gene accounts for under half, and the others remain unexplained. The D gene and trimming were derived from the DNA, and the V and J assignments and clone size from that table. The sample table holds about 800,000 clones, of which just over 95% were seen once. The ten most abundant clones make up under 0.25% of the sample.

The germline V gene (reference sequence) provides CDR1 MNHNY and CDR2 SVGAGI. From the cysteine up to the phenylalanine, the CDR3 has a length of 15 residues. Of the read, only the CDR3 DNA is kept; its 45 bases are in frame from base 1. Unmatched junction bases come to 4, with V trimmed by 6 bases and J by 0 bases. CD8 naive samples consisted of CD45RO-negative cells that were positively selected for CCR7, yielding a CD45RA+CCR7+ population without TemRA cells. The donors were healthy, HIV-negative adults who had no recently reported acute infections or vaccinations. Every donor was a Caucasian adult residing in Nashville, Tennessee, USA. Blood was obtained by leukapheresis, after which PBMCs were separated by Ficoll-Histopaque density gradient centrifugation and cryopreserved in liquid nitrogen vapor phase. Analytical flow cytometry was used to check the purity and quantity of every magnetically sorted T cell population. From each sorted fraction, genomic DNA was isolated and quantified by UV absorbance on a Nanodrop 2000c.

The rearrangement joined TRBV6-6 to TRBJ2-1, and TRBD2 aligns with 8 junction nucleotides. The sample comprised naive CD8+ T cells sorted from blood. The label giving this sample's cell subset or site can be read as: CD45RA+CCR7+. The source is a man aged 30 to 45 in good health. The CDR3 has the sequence CASSPSGSSYNEQFF. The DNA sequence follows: TGTGCCAGCAGCCCAAGCGGGAGCTCCTACAATGAGCAGTTCTTC.